Each of the 21 T cell receptor beta chains below was sequenced from the same sample in a study of blood T cell repertoires in COVID-19 (dated by TCRdb to the early 2020s). Library prep was done by the immunoSEQ multiplex PCR assay. Entries here come from immuneACCESS through TCRdb and include only in-frame sequences with V and J called. Some clones fail to appear in such tables; in the studies checked, an unresolved V gene covers under half of the shortfall, and the cause of the remainder is unknown. Within this sample are approximately 260,000 clones, with roughly nine tenths of them counted one time only. Jointly, the top ten make up 2% to 2.5% of the sample. The sequencing sample was made of peripheral blood. The receptor source for this set is a man in his fifties or sixties with acute or convalescent COVID-19.

The chain joins TRBV7-8 to TRBJ1-2; 7 bases agree with TRBD1. The CDR3 runs to 18 residues. With V trimmed by 5 bases and J by 5 bases, 20 bases remained unmatched. Germline values: CDR1 SGHVS, CDR2 FQNEAQ. The CDR3 nucleotides are TGTGCCAGCAGCCTCCGGGATCTTATGACGACAGGGAATTATGGCTACACCTTC. The encoded protein is CASSLRDLMTTGNYGYTF.

The gene calls are TRBV3-1 (or the pseudogene TRBV3-2) and TRBJ1-6; TRBD1 might be the D (6 bases). Germline assignment: CDR1 LGHDT and CDR2 YNNKEL (reference sequence). Trimming shortened V by 3 bases and J by 10 bases, and 13 bases separated the two germline ends. The CDR3 length is 14 residues. DNA of the CDR3: TGTGCCAGCAGCCACCCCGACAGGCCCTCACCCCTCCACTTT. Protein: CASSHPDRPSPLHF.

V is TRBV6-5 and J is TRBJ1-2; tentatively, D is TRBD1 (6 bases). CDR1 and CDR2 from the germline V gene are MNHEY and SVGAGI. This CDR3 comprises 14 residues. V was shortened by 2 bases and J by 4 bases, with 11 bases between the two germline ends. CDR3 bases: TGTGCCAGCAGTTACAGGACAGCGCTCTATGGCTACACCTTC. This codes for CASSYRTALYGYTF.

The V and J genes are TRBV6-2 or TRBV6-3 and TRBJ2-4; D is uncertain. V was trimmed by 5 bases and J by 4 bases, leaving 3 bases between them. The length of the CDR3 is 11 residues. Germline V lookup: CDR1 MNHEY, CDR2 SVGEGT. CDR3 bases: TGTGCCAGCAGTCCGAAAAACATTCAGTACTTC. Amino acid sequence: CASSPKNIQYF.

This chain uses TRBV11-2 with TRBJ2-3, with unresolved D. V was cut by 0 bases and J by 2 bases, with 6 bases left in between. Germline V gives CDR1 SGHAT, CDR2 FQNNGV. This CDR3 comprises 14 residues. The CDR3, as DNA: TGTGCCAGCAGCTTAGATCTGGCCACAGATACGCAGTATTTT. Translating it yields CASSLDLATDTQYF.

CDR3 sequence reads: CASSLTGGTDTQYF. The CDR3 coding sequence is TGTGCCAGCAGCTTGACAGGGGGCACAGATACGCAGTATTTT. The gene calls are TRBV7-3 and TRBJ2-3, with 8 bases identical to TRBD1. This CDR3 has 14 residues. The germline CDR1 and CDR2 sequences are SGHTA and FQGTGA. V shed 3 bases, J shed 1 base, and the junction held 0 bases outside the gene matches.

The genes are TRBV27 and TRBJ1-3, with a possible D match to TRBD1 (5 bases). Trimming left V 7 bases short and J 9 bases short, with 13 bases between. The CDR3 is 12 residues long. Per the germline V gene, CDR1 is MNHEY and CDR2 is SMNVEV (reference sequence). The CDR3 nucleotides read TGTGCCAGCACTAATCCGACAGCCACCATATATTTT. Its translation is CASTNPTATIYF.

The CDR3 sequence is CASTAGDSLNEQFF. DNA for the CDR3: TGTGCCAGTACAGCGGGGGACTCCCTCAATGAGCAGTTCTTC. V gene TRBV19 combines with J gene TRBJ2-1; the match to TRBD2 covers 8 bases. This CDR3 is built from 14 residues. Losses at the gene ends were 7 bases for V and 6 bases for J; bases not matched to a gene: 8. Germline lookup yields CDR1 LNHDA and CDR2 SQIVND (reference sequence).

The rearrangement uses TRBV12-5 and TRBJ2-3; 7 nucleotides align to TRBD2. The CDR3 runs 16 residues. Germline assignment: CDR1 LGHNT and CDR2 FRNRAP. Germline trimming cut 4 bases from V and 2 bases from J; bases unmatched to any gene: 9. CDR3: CASGSPLGRVTDTQYF. CDR3 DNA: TGTGCTAGTGGTTCCCCCTTGGGGAGGGTCACAGATACGCAGTATTTT.

The J gene is TRBJ1-5, the V gene TRBV7-2; D is possibly TRBD1 (5 bases). CDR3 length equals 14 residues. The germline V and J ends were trimmed by 1 base and 8 bases, with 12 bases remaining between them. Germline V gene sequence: CDR1 SGHTA, CDR2 FQGNSA. CDR3 DNA: TGTGCCAGCAGCTTAGGGGGGGGAACGGAGCCCCAGCATTTT. It encodes CASSLGGGTEPQHF.

The CDR3 here is CASSLMEIGRSEQYF. DNA of the CDR3: TGTGCCAGCAGCTTAATGGAGATAGGTAGAAGCGAGCAGTACTTC. J is TRBJ2-7 and V is TRBV11-2; D gene unclear. Trimming left V 2 bases short and J 6 bases short, with 17 bases between. This CDR3 spans 15 amino acids. Germline V lookup: CDR1 SGHAT, CDR2 FQNNGV.

This clone was found a few times. The CDR3 nucleotides read TGTGCCAGCAGCCGGGACTACCAAACCTACGAGCAGTACTTC. Residues: CASSRDYQTYEQYF. The V gene is TRBV11-2, the J gene TRBJ2-7; 7 positions agree with TRBD2. CDR3 length equals 14 residues. The germline V gene encodes CDR1 SGHAT and CDR2 FQNNGV. Trimming at V came to 5 bases and at J to 2 bases, leaving 6 bases not matched to a gene.

This clone occurred a few times. The V call is TRBV29-1, the J call TRBJ2-1; TRBD1 aligns across 10 bases. This CDR3 has 16 amino acids. Germline-derived CDR1 and CDR2 are SQVTM and ANQGSEA. V lost 0 bases to trimming and J lost 4 bases; unmatched junction nucleotides: 6. The CDR3: CSVEDKDRGRYNEQFF. In DNA, the CDR3 is TGCAGCGTTGAAGATAAGGACAGGGGGAGGTACAATGAGCAGTTCTTC.

This chain links TRBV6-1 with TRBJ1-5; 7 positions agree with TRBD1. The CDR3 runs 14 residues. The V gene end was trimmed by 1 base and the J gene end by 8 bases; junction bases not matched to a gene: 5. Germline CDR1 and CDR2: MNHNS and SASEGT. CDR3: CASSEGAGTEPQHF. In nucleotides, the CDR3 is TGTGCCAGCAGTGAAGGGGCAGGGACAGAGCCCCAGCATTTT.

The sample holds one count of this clone. The chain has TRBV7-9 and TRBJ1-6; TRBD1 matches 8 bases. V dropped 8 bases and J dropped 10; count of bases not matched to a gene: 7. Germline V gives CDR1 SEHNR, CDR2 FQNEAQ (reference sequence). CDR3 length equals 13 residues. CDR3 coding DNA: TGTGCCAGCGGCGGACAGGGAGGATCACCCCTCCACTTT. It translates to CASGGQGGSPLHF.

The chain couples TRBV18 to TRBJ1-1, with 8 bases fitting TRBD1. This CDR3 is 16 amino acids long. V dropped 1 base and J dropped 3; count of bases not matched to a gene: 7. The germline gives CDR1 KGHSH, CDR2 LQKENI. The CDR3 coding sequence is TGTGCCAGCTCACCACGTACAGGGGGTTCGGACACTGAAGCTTTCTTT. It is translated as CASSPRTGGSDTEAFF.

The chain has TRBV2 and TRBJ1-6; 7 nucleotides line up with TRBD1. This CDR3 contains 14 residues. V lost 5 bases and J lost 7; bases outside the gene matches: 5. Germline lookup yields CDR1 SNHLY and CDR2 FYNNEI. The CDR3 nucleotides read TGTGCCAGCAGTACCGACAGGGTGAATTCACCCCTCCACTTT. Translating it yields CASSTDRVNSPLHF. Drawing the rest from reference TRBV2 and TRBJ1-6, the complete variable domain is EPEVTQTPSHQVTQMGQEVILRCVPISNHLYFYWYRQILGQKVEFLVSFYNNEISEKSEIFDDQFSVERPDGSNFTLKIRSTKLEDSAMYFCASSTDRVNSPLHFGNGTRLTVT.

The chain joins TRBV27 to TRBJ1-6; tentative D call: TRBD1 (6 bases). CDR1 MNHEY and CDR2 SMNVEV come from the germline V gene (reference sequence). Trimming took off 2 bases at V and 7 bases at J, with 12 bases between the two ends. The CDR3 sequence is 15 residues long. The CDR3 loop is CASSLITGKNSPLHF. CDR3 nucleotide sequence: TGTGCCAGCAGTTTAATAACAGGGAAGAATTCACCCCTCCACTTT.

The chain links TRBV19 to TRBJ1-6; no firm D call. The CDR3 contains 12 residues. Germline assignment: CDR1 LNHDA and CDR2 SQIVND (reference sequence). The V end lost 6 bases, the J end lost 7 bases, and 7 bases lay between the germline ends. In nucleotides, the CDR3 is TGTGCCAGTAGCACGACAAATTCACCCCTCCACTTT. Translating it yields CASSTTNSPLHF.

The chain uses TRBV24-1 and TRBJ2-3, with 8 positions matching TRBD2. Germline CDR1 KGHDR, CDR2 SFDVKD. Unmatched junction bases numbered 6, after V lost 4 bases and J lost 4 bases. The CDR3 is 15 amino acids. This chain's CDR3 is CATSERGRGADTQYF. The CDR3, as DNA: TGTGCCACCAGTGAACGAGGGCGGGGGGCAGATACGCAGTATTTT.

The genes are TRBV9 and TRBJ1-6; 9 positions agree with TRBD1. Trimming removed 3 bases from V and 1 base from J; junction bases left unmatched: 14. This CDR3 is built from 20 residues. Germline lookup yields CDR1 SGDLS and CDR2 YYNGEE. The DNA of the CDR3 is TGTGCCAGCAGCGAGGGGGGCGGGACAGGGTTTAAGTCCTATAATTCACCCCTCCACTTT. This translates into CASSEGGGTGFKSYNSPLHF.